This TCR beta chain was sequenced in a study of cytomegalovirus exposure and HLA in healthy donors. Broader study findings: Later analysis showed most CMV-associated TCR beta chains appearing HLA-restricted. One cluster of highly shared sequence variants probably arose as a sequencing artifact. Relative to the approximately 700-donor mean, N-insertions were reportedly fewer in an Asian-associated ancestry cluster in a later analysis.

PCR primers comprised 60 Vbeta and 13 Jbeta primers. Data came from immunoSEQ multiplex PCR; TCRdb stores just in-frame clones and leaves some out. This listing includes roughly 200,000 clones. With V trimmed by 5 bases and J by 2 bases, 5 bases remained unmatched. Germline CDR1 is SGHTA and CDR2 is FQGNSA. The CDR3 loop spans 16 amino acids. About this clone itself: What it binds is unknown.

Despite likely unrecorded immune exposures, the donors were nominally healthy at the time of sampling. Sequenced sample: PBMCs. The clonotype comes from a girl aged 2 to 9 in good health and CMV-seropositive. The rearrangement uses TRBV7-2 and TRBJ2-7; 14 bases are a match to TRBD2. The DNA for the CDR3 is TGTGCCAGCAGCCGCGGGACTAGCGGGAGCACCTACGAGCAGTACTTC. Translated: CASSRGTSGSTYEQYF.